Following are 28 T cell receptor beta chains from one sample sequenced in a study of beta chain features in type 1 diabetes. Every isolated RNA sample was fully reverse transcribed, so sequencing captured expressed TCRB transcripts. The assay was immunoSEQ multiplex PCR, and TCRdb's table has in-frame clones only and misses some. Of some 410,000 clones listed, 9.5% to 12% are singletons. The sample taken for sequencing was naive CD4+ T cells from blood. These receptors all come from a young woman in good health.

The gene calls are TRBV9 and TRBJ2-1; no firm D call. The CDR3 runs 17 residues. The V end was cut by 0 bases, the J end by 4 bases, with 17 bases between. Germline CDR1 is SGDLS and CDR2 is YYNGEE. CDR3 sequence reads: CASSVGPGLPGYNEQFF. In DNA form, the CDR3 reads TGTGCCAGCAGCGTAGGCCCGGGTTTACCTGGGTACAATGAGCAGTTCTTC.

This clone showed up just a few times. V and J are TRBV15 and TRBJ1-1; D not resolved. Germline CDR1 is LNHNV and CDR2 is YYDKDF (reference sequence). Trimming took off 1 base at V and 0 bases at J, with 6 bases between the two ends. The CDR3 is 14 residues long. The CDR3 loop is CATSRAPLNTEAFF. In DNA form, the CDR3 reads TGTGCCACCAGCAGAGCCCCTTTGAACACTGAAGCTTTCTTT.

This chain connects TRBV13 to TRBJ2-3, with D possibly being TRBD2 (5 bases). V was trimmed by 7 bases and J by 0 bases, leaving 14 bases between them. Germline CDR1 is PRHDT and CDR2 is FYEKMQ (reference sequence). The length of the CDR3 is 15 residues. CDR3 loop: CASTPRWESTDTQYF. CDR3 in DNA: TGTGCCAGCACCCCAAGATGGGAGAGCACAGATACGCAGTATTTT.

The CDR3 protein is CASSEGQGVETQYF. The CDR3 nucleotides are TGTGCCAGCAGCGAGGGACAGGGTGTCGAGACCCAGTACTTC. The chain is built from TRBV9 and TRBJ2-5; TRBD1 matches 9 bases. The CDR3 runs 14 residues. Germline trimming cut 3 bases from V and 5 bases from J; bases unmatched to any gene: 5. Germline V CDR1 and CDR2: SGDLS, YYNGEE.

This clone was detected only a few times. The rearrangement uses TRBV11-3 and TRBJ2-3; D remains ambiguous. This CDR3 has 14 amino acids. V lost 4 bases, J lost 1 base, and 9 bases lay in between. Germline-derived CDR1 and CDR2 are SGHNT and YENEEA. CDR3 DNA sequence: TGTGCCAGCAGCTCAGGACGGGGCACAGATACGCAGTATTTT. Translation: CASSSGRGTDTQYF.

This clone occurred a few times. The chain combines TRBV5-6 with TRBJ1-2; D is ambiguous. The length of the CDR3 is 15 residues. The ends were cut back, 0 bases at V and 2 bases at J, with 11 bases in the middle. CDR1 and CDR2 from the germline V gene are SGHDT and YYEEEE. The CDR3 here is CASSLVNRANYGYTF. CDR3 nucleotides: TGTGCCAGCAGCTTGGTAAATCGAGCGAACTATGGCTACACCTTC.

This clone has more than one count but fewer than ten. CDR3 bases: TGTGCCAGCAGTGTTAAGGGGACTAACACTGAAGCTTTCTTT. Translating gives CASSVKGTNTEAFF. The chain employs TRBV2 and TRBJ1-1, with D possibly matching TRBD1 (5 bases). This CDR3 has 14 residues. V was pared by 4 bases and J by 2 bases, with 11 bases between. Germline V lookup: CDR1 SNHLY, CDR2 FYNNEI.

CDR3 sequence (DNA): TGCGCCAGCAGCCATCGCCCGGGCGGGTGGAGTAACTATGGCTACACCTTC. Amino acids: CASSHRPGGWSNYGYTF. This chain uses TRBV4-3 with TRBJ1-2; D unclear. This CDR3 has 17 residues. Germline CDR1 is LGHNA and CDR2 is YSLEER. With 3 bases removed from V and 1 base from J, the gap between germline ends came to 18 bases.

The rearrangement joins TRBV30 to TRBJ2-6; 11 bases fit TRBD1. The CDR3 is 17 amino acids. Germline V gene data show CDR1 as GTSNPN and CDR2 as SVGIG (reference sequence). V trimming: 3 bases; J trimming: 3 bases; junction bases outside the gene matches: 7. The CDR3 DNA follows: TGTGCCTGGAGACGAGGACAGGGGGCGCGTGGGGCCAACGTCCTGACTTTC. Amino acids: CAWRRGQGARGANVLTF.

This clone was seen a handful of times. The chain links TRBV11-1 to TRBJ2-5; 12 positions match TRBD2. Germline loops: CDR1 SGHAT, CDR2 FQDESV (reference sequence). This CDR3 contains 17 residues. J was trimmed by 2 bases and V by 4 bases; bases with no gene match: 8. The CDR3 DNA sequence: TGTGCCAGCAGCTACTCGGGACTAGCGGGCGCACAAGAGACCCAGTACTTC. Its protein product is CASSYSGLAGAQETQYF.

CDR3 nucleotide sequence: TGTGCCAGCTCCCCCGGGGACGGTGAAGCTTTCTTT. This encodes CASSPGDGEAFF. The chain combines TRBV18 with TRBJ1-1, with D possibly matching TRBD1 (5 bases). The V end lost 6 bases, the J end lost 7 bases, and 12 bases lay between the germline ends. The CDR3 is 12 amino acids. Looked up from germline, CDR1 is KGHSH and CDR2 is LQKENI.

V gene TRBV9 combines with J gene TRBJ1-6; D ambiguous. Trimming left V 4 bases short and J 8 bases short, with 13 bases between. Germline CDR1 is SGDLS and CDR2 is YYNGEE. The CDR3 length is 14 residues. The CDR3 nucleotides read TGTGCCAGCAGCCCTACGGGATCTCATTCACCCCTCCACTTT. Amino acids: CASSPTGSHSPLHF.

The table lists this clone with a few counts. The chain has TRBV12-5 and TRBJ1-1; perhaps TRBD1 as D (5 bases). Trimming left V 8 bases short and J 7 bases short, with 17 bases between. The CDR3 covers 13 residues. CDR1 is LGHNT and CDR2 is FRNRAP in the germline V gene. CDR3 sequence (DNA): TGTGCTAGTCCTCCTAACGGGGCGGGTGAAGCTTTCTTT. This sequence encodes CASPPNGAGEAFF.

This chain joins TRBV14 and TRBJ1-4; D gene ambiguous. Trimming left V 2 bases short and J 5 bases short, with 9 bases between. CDR1 is SGHDN and CDR2 is FVKESK in the germline V gene. The CDR3 covers 14 residues. DNA for the CDR3: TGTGCCAGCAGCCAACTCTCATGGAATGAAAAACTGTTTTTT. It yields the protein CASSQLSWNEKLFF.

The chain employs TRBV11-1 and TRBJ2-7, with D perhaps TRBD1 (7 bases). Germline V gene data show CDR1 as SGHAT and CDR2 as FQDESV (reference sequence). The V end was cut by 3 bases, the J end by 2 bases, with 14 bases between. The CDR3 has 15 amino acids. The CDR3 region is CASSFTGEDPYEQYF. CDR3 nucleotide sequence: TGTGCCAGCAGCTTTACAGGGGAGGATCCCTACGAGCAGTACTTC.

This clone was seen only a few times. The V call is TRBV5-1, the J call TRBJ2-1, with no clear D. Germline V gene sequence: CDR1 SGHRS, CDR2 YFSETQ. The CDR3 has 15 amino acids. Deletions cut 2 bases from V and 7 bases from J, with 16 bases between. CDR3 nucleotides: TGCGCCAGCAGCTTATCCCTCATCGACACGAATGAGCAGTTCTTC. This gives the protein CASSLSLIDTNEQFF.

CDR3 loop: CAGTGFYEQYF. The CDR3 nucleotides read TGTGCCGGGACAGGTTTTTACGAGCAGTACTTC. The chain employs TRBV30 and TRBJ2-7, with 8 bases lining up with TRBD1. The CDR3 is made up of 11 amino acids. V was clipped by 8 bases and J by 4 bases; unmatched bases: 4. CDR1 is GTSNPN, CDR2 SVGIG, per germline (reference sequence).

The chain has TRBV16 and TRBJ1-1; perhaps TRBD1 as D (5 bases). Germline CDR1 KGHSY, CDR2 FQNENV. This CDR3 comprises 14 residues. V lost 4 bases, J lost 11 bases, and 20 bases lay in between. CDR3 loop: CASSPNFDSWDAFF. The CDR3 DNA is TGTGCCAGCAGCCCAAATTTCGACAGTTGGGATGCTTTCTTT.

The V gene is TRBV14, the J gene TRBJ2-7; D is possibly TRBD2 (6 bases). Germline V gene lookup returns CDR1 SGHDN and CDR2 FVKESK. The CDR3 extends over 16 amino acids. Trimming removed 10 bases from V and 2 bases from J, with 24 bases in between. CDR3 in amino acids: CANPGGARASAYEQYF. The CDR3 DNA sequence: TGTGCCAATCCCGGAGGGGCCCGGGCATCAGCCTACGAGCAGTACTTC.

This clone occurred a few times. The chain links TRBV7-2 to TRBJ2-4; 8 positions match TRBD2. CDR3 length: 16 residues. Trimming at V came to 5 bases and at J to 9 bases, leaving 15 bases not matched to a gene. The V gene's germline CDR1 is SGHTA and CDR2 FQGNSA. The CDR3 DNA sequence: TGTGCCAGCAGCCCCAAGACTAGCGCCCTCAGCCCCATTCAGTACTTC. Protein sequence: CASSPKTSALSPIQYF.

This clone is a singleton in its sample. This chain joins TRBV11-2 and TRBJ2-2, with D perhaps matching TRBD1 (5 bases). The germline V gene has CDR1 SGHAT and CDR2 FQNNGV. V dropped 4 bases and J dropped 3 bases, with 12 bases sitting between them. This CDR3 comprises 15 residues. The CDR3 protein is CASSSQAADTGELFF. The CDR3 DNA reads as TGTGCCAGCAGCTCACAGGCTGCGGACACCGGGGAGCTGTTTTTT.

This chain links TRBV19 with TRBJ1-1; the D is unclear. The CDR3 runs to 15 residues. Trimming removed 6 bases from V and 6 bases from J, with 20 bases in between. The V gene's germline CDR1 is LNHDA and CDR2 SQIVND (reference sequence). DNA of the CDR3: TGTGCCAGTAGCACCCCCGGCGCTTGGAGGGCTGAAGCTTTCTTT. Translated, it gives CASSTPGAWRAEAFF.

This chain uses TRBV7-6 with TRBJ2-3; no reliable D call. Germline V lookup: CDR1 SGHVS, CDR2 FNYEAQ. V was pared by 6 bases and J by 5 bases, with 15 bases between. This CDR3 has 14 amino acids. CDR3 bases: TGTGCCAGCAGTATAGCCCCACTCGGAGATACGCAGTATTTT. Protein: CASSIAPLGDTQYF.

The J gene is TRBJ1-1, the V gene TRBV4-2, with D perhaps matching TRBD1 (5 bases). The ends were cut back, 3 bases at V and 4 bases at J, with 12 bases in the middle. The CDR3 runs to 14 residues. Germline V gene data show CDR1 as LGHNA and CDR2 as YNFKEQ. CDR3 DNA sequence: TGTGCCAGCAGCCACGCAGGGAAGGGCACTGAAGCTTTCTTT. Amino acid sequence: CASSHAGKGTEAFF.

The chain combines TRBV2 with TRBJ1-1; TRBD1 might be the D (5 bases). Per the germline V gene, CDR1 is SNHLY and CDR2 is FYNNEI. V was pared by 4 bases and J by 1 base, with 13 bases between. The CDR3 covers 15 residues. CDR3 nucleotides: TGTGCCAGCAGTGTGCAAGGGGCACAGAACACTGAAGCTTTCTTT. Translated, it gives CASSVQGAQNTEAFF.

The chain employs TRBV7-8 and TRBJ2-6; no clear D gene. The CDR3 contains 16 residues. Germline values: CDR1 SGHVS, CDR2 FQNEAQ. V dropped 8 bases and J dropped 2 bases, with 16 bases sitting between them. The CDR3 spells CASGLASLAGANVLTF. DNA of the CDR3: TGTGCCAGCGGCCTGGCCAGTCTGGCTGGGGCCAACGTCCTGACTTTC.

This clone has only a few counts. The gene calls are TRBV9 and TRBJ1-4; D is uncertain. Between the trimmed V and J ends, which lost 0 bases and 6 bases, there was a span of 9 bases. This CDR3 spans 14 amino acids. In germline, CDR1 is SGDLS, CDR2 YYNGEE. As DNA, the CDR3 is TGTGCCAGCAGCGTAGCAGCGCGGGATGAAAAACTGTTTTTT. It translates to CASSVAARDEKLFF.

This clone was picked up a small number of times. V usage is TRBV4-1 and J usage is TRBJ2-1; 7 positions agree with TRBD1. J gave up 11 bases and V 1 base, and 8 bases lay outside the gene matches. The CDR3 extends over 14 amino acids. The germline V gene has CDR1 MGHRA and CDR2 YSYEKL. CDR3 sequence (DNA): TGCGCCAGCAGCCAAGGCGACAGGGAATTTCAGCAGTTCTTC. Its protein product is CASSQGDREFQQFF.